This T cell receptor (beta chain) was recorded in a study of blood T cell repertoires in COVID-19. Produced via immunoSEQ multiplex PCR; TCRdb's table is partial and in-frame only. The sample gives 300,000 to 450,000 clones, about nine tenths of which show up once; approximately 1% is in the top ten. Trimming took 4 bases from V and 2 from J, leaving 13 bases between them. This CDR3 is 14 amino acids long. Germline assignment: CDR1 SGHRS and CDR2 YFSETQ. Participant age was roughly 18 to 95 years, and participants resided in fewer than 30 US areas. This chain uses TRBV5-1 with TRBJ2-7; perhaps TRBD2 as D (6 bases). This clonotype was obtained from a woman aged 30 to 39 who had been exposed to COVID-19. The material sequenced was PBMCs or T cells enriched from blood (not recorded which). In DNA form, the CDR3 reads TGCGCCAGCAGCCCCAACGGGGGACCCTACGAGCAGTACTTC. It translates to CASSPNGGPYEQYF.